This T cell receptor (beta chain) was sequenced for a study of human thymus T cells. Regarding the study as a whole: Among thymic and blood repertoires, usage of V and J genes appeared biased.

Using immunoSEQ multiplex PCR, the repertoire was profiled, and TCRdb retains in-frame clones only, with some absent. Of tens of thousands of clones listed, roughly 97% are singletons. It was from resections taken during corrective heart surgery that the thymus tissue came. Worth noting for this clone: The antigen remains undetermined.

Germline CDR1 MDHEN, CDR2 SYDVKM. The CDR3 contains 18 residues. The V gene end was trimmed by 3 bases and the J gene end by 2 bases; junction bases not matched to a gene: 11. The sample comprised thymus tissue. The rearrangement uses TRBV28 and TRBJ1-5; TRBD1 agrees at 9 bases. This TCR was sampled from a boy in the first two years of life with a congenital heart defect but otherwise immunologically healthy. The CDR3: CASSFTGQGRFGNQPQHF. The CDR3 coding sequence is TGTGCCAGCAGTTTTACTGGACAGGGGAGGTTCGGCAATCAGCCCCAGCATTTT. The variable domain in full, with the rest retrieved from reference TRBV28 and TRBJ1-5, is DVKVTQSSRYLVKRTGEKVFLECVQDMDHENMFWYRQDPGLGLRLIYFSYDVKMKEKGDIPEGYSVSREKKERFSLILESASTNQTSMYLCASSFTGQGRFGNQPQHFGDGTRLSIL.